This entry concerns a single T cell receptor beta chain. Its antigen is still unknown. Both about-4-week and about-12-week second-dose recipients were combined. This sample is part of a study of T cell responses to AZD1222 COVID-19 vaccine. General study findings and limits: Females outnumbered males among donors, who were mostly white British; clonal diversity was possibly underestimated. Dominant CD4 TCR responses targeted spike regions 160-218 and 743-854. Only six AZD1222 recipients tested seropositive at baseline.

Using immunoSEQ multiplex PCR, the repertoire was profiled, and TCRdb retains in-frame clones only, with some absent. Found here are more than 150,000 clones, approximately 94% of them singletons; the top ten hold 1.6%. Germline CDR1 SEHNR, CDR2 FQNEAQ (reference sequence). Trimming cost V 0 bases and J 7 bases, with 6 bases left between them. The CDR3 is 12 amino acids. The chain is built from TRBV7-9 and TRBJ2-5; the D gene is possibly TRBD1 (5 bases). The sample here was peripheral blood, taken 28 days after the second AZD1222 dose. The sequence came from an adult who received the AZD1222 COVID-19 vaccine. The CDR3, as DNA: TGTGCCAGCAGCTTAGCACAGGCGACCCAGTACTTC. Protein sequence: CASSLAQATQYF.